One and the same sample provided the 28 T cell receptor beta chains below, sequenced in a study of human T cells and chemical hapten exposure. Indicated time point: patch test 1, 2 weeks after DPC sensitization. Treatment in this sample: therapeutic diphenylcyclopropenone sensitization with weekly scalp DPC. TCRdb re-called the RACE reads through MiXCR, storing one row per CDR3 protein. The sample consists of about 380,000 distinct CDR3 sequences, roughly 5% of them appearing once. The sequenced sample was whole blood, obtained in connection with sensitization to the hapten diphenylcyclopropenone (DPC). The origin of the receptors is a woman aged 45-65 years with alopecia areata. Some clones in this sample may be carry-over from other donors' samples.

This chain joins TRBV29-1 and TRBJ2-3; TRBD1 is a possible D gene (6 bases). The length of the CDR3 is 13 residues. Looked up from germline, CDR1 is SQVTM and CDR2 is ANQGSEA. V gave up 6 bases and J gave up 1 base, with 11 bases separating them. The CDR3 is CSVQGIRTDTQYF. The CDR3 DNA reads TGCAGCGTACAGGGAATCCGCACAGATACGCAGTATTTT.

The sample holds a few counts of this clonotype. The V and J genes are TRBV6-5 and TRBJ2-7; D might be TRBD2 (5 bases). V gave up 1 base and J gave up 3 bases, with 10 bases separating them. The germline V gene has CDR1 MNHEY and CDR2 SVGAGI. There are 14 residues in the CDR3. The CDR3 coding sequence is TGTGCCAGCAGTTACTACCCCGAGGGCTACGAGCAGTACTTC. Encoded protein: CASSYYPEGYEQYF.

This clonotype occurred a few times. V gene TRBV7-8 combines with J gene TRBJ2-1; possible D gene TRBD2, 6 bases. In germline, CDR1 is SGHVS, CDR2 FQNEAQ. The CDR3 consists of 15 residues. The V end lost 5 bases, the J end lost 5 bases, and 16 bases lay between the germline ends. CDR3 sequence (DNA): TGTGCCAGCAGCCGATATAGCGGCGCGAACAATGAGCAGTTCTTC. Encoded protein: CASSRYSGANNEQFF. The entire variable domain, with the rest obtained from reference TRBV7-8 and TRBJ2-1, is as follows: GAGVSQSPRYKVAKRGQDVALRCDPISGHVSLFWYQQALGQGPEFLTYFQNEAQLDKSGLPSDRFFAERPEGSVSTLKIQRTQQEDSAVYLCASSRYSGANNEQFFGPGTRLTVL.

Ten or more counts support this clonotype. The chain recombines TRBV29-1 with TRBJ2-3; D is unclear. The CDR3 covers 8 residues. Germline CDR1 and CDR2: SQVTM and ANQGSEA. The CDR3 nucleotides read TGCAGGGTAGATACGCAGTATTTT. Translation gives CRVDTQYF.

This clonotype occurred many times. This chain links TRBV21-1 with TRBJ2-7; TRBD2 was called by the table and not checked on the DNA. TRBV21-1 is annotated as a pseudogene. The length of the CDR3 is 17 residues. As DNA, the CDR3 is TGTGCCAGCAGCAAACGGGCTAGCGGAACGAGCTCCTACGAGCAGTACTTC. Translated: CASSKRASGTSSYEQYF.

The table lists this clonotype with many counts. This sequence joins TRBV29-1 and TRBJ2-3; 15 positions agree with TRBD2. This CDR3 contains 17 residues. Germline loops: CDR1 SQVTM, CDR2 ANQGSEA. J was trimmed by 1 base and V by 4 bases; bases with no gene match: 6. In DNA, the CDR3 is TGCAGCGTTGTCGGACTAGCGGGGGGGCCAGGCACAGATACGCAGTATTTT. This translates into CSVVGLAGGPGTDTQYF.

This clonotype appeared a few times. This sequence joins TRBV4-1 and TRBJ1-1; D is unclear. Trimming removed 8 bases from V and 2 bases from J, with 18 bases in between. Per the germline V gene, CDR1 is MGHRA and CDR2 is YSYEKL. This CDR3 contains 15 residues. This chain's CDR3 is CASAQGPDINTEAFF. The CDR3 DNA reads as TGCGCCAGCGCTCAAGGGCCAGACATAAACACTGAAGCTTTCTTT.

This chain links TRBV9 with TRBJ1-2; D uncertain. V lost 0 bases and J 1 base, leaving 10 bases between the germline ends. CDR1 and CDR2 (germline): SGDLS, YYNGEE. There are 15 residues in the CDR3. For the CDR3, the DNA is TGTGCCAGCAGCGTAGAATCGAACCTTAACTATGGCTACACCTTC. Amino acid sequence: CASSVESNLNYGYTF.

Only a few counts were recorded for this clonotype. The chain employs TRBV11-2 and TRBJ1-6; D might be TRBD1 (5 bases). Trimming cost V 5 bases and J 11 bases, with 19 bases left between them. Germline assignment: CDR1 SGHAT and CDR2 FQNNGV. This CDR3 spans 15 amino acids. The CDR3 loop is CASSPGAGMGAPLHF. CDR3 nucleotides: TGTGCCAGCAGCCCCGGGGCCGGGATGGGGGCACCCCTCCACTTT.

This clonotype showed up just a few times. The chain uses TRBV19 and TRBJ2-7, with D possibly called TRBD1 or TRBD2 (7 bases each). This CDR3 comprises 14 residues. Germline CDR1 LNHDA, CDR2 SQIVND (reference sequence). V lost 4 bases and J lost 6, with 16 bases in between. Here the CDR3 DNA reads TGTGCCAGTAGTAAGGACAGGCCGGGGGGCGAGCAGTACTTC. Its translation: CASSKDRPGGEQYF. Filled out from reference TRBV19 and TRBJ2-7, the complete variable domain reads DGGITQSPKYLFRKEGQNVTLSCEQNLNHDAMYWYRQDPGQGLRLIYYSQIVNDFQKGDIAEGYSVSREKKESFPLTVTSAQKNPTAFYLCASSKDRPGGEQYFGPGTRLTVT.

This chain uses TRBV10-2 with TRBJ2-3; D is unresolved. The CDR3 contains 14 residues. CDR1 and CDR2 from the germline V gene are WSHSY and SAAADI. Deletions cut 3 bases from V and 0 bases from J, with 7 bases between. CDR3: CASSDQISTDTQYF. The CDR3 bases are TGCGCCAGCAGTGACCAGATTAGCACAGATACGCAGTATTTT.

This clonotype has a count of ten or more. CDR3 amino acids: CSASLGEISGNTIYF. DNA for the CDR3: TGCAGTGCTTCTTTAGGGGAGATCTCTGGAAACACCATATATTTT. The chain employs TRBV20-1 and TRBJ1-3, with TRBD1 as a possible D gene (5 bases). Germline V gene data show CDR1 as DFQATT and CDR2 as SNEGSKA (reference sequence). The CDR3 covers 15 residues. Trimming stripped 5 bases from V and 0 bases from J, with 14 bases between.

This clonotype turned up a few times. CDR3 nucleotides: TGTGCCAGTAACGAAGGAGGGGAAACTGAAGCTTTCTTT. This sequence encodes CASNEGGETEAFF. J is TRBJ1-1 and V is TRBV19; D possibly corresponds to TRBD1 (5 bases). CDR3 length: 13 amino acids. The germline CDR1 and CDR2 sequences are LNHDA and SQIVND (reference sequence). V lost 7 bases to trimming and J lost 5 bases, with 14 bases between them.

This clonotype was found many times. The V call is TRBV5-4, the J call TRBJ2-1; the D is unclear. Deletions cut 0 bases from V and 6 bases from J, with 13 bases between. There are 15 residues in the CDR3. Per the germline V gene, CDR1 is SGHNT and CDR2 is YYREEE (reference sequence). CDR3 sequence (DNA): TGTGCCAGCAGCTTGGTTGGTCGAACGGGCAATGAGCAGTTCTTC. It yields the protein CASSLVGRTGNEQFF.

The chain carries TRBV4-3 and TRBJ2-7, with D possibly matching TRBD2 (5 bases). V gave up 0 bases and J gave up 3 bases, with 15 bases separating them. CDR3 size: 16 residues. CDR1 is LGHNA, CDR2 YSLEER, per germline. This CDR3 reads CASSQEVGVVGYEQYF. DNA of the CDR3: TGCGCCAGCAGCCAAGAAGTCGGGGTTGTTGGCTACGAGCAGTACTTC.

This clonotype appeared many times. The chain links TRBV12-5 to TRBJ2-4; a possible D gene is TRBD1 (6 bases). V lost 3 bases and J lost 8, with 11 bases in between. Per germline, CDR1 LGHNT and CDR2 FRNRAP. The CDR3 sequence is 13 residues long. CDR3 loop: CASGFEGDYIQYF. DNA of the CDR3: TGTGCTAGTGGTTTCGAGGGGGATTACATTCAGTACTTC. Together with reference TRBV12-5 and TRBJ2-4, the CDR3 gives the full variable domain: DARVTQTPRHKVTEMGQEVTMRCQPILGHNTVFWYRQTMMQGLELLAYFRNRAPLDDSGMPKDRFSAEMPDATLATLKIQPSEPRDSAVYFCASGFEGDYIQYFGAGTRLSVL.

In its sample, this clonotype was seen many times. CDR3 amino acids: CASSLGYTDWGYTF. The CDR3 DNA reads TGCGCCAGCAGCTTGGGATACACTGACTGGGGCTACACCTTC. The rearrangement uses TRBV5-1 and TRBJ1-2; D call uncertain. The CDR3 is 14 amino acids. The germline V and J ends were trimmed by 0 bases and 8 bases, with 14 bases remaining between them. Germline-derived CDR1 and CDR2 are SGHRS and YFSETQ.

This clonotype was found once. This may stem from a read error, because a much larger clone lies one nucleotide away. The chain's CDR3 is CASRHPGGHTEAFF. The DNA of the CDR3 is TGTGCCAGCAGACATCCTGGGGGCCACACTGAAGCTTTCTTT. This chain uses TRBV25-1 with TRBJ1-1; D possibly corresponds to TRBD1 (6 bases). V lost 6 bases to trimming and J lost 3 bases, with 14 bases between them. The germline gives CDR1 MGHDK, CDR2 SYGVNS. There are 14 residues in the CDR3. The full variable domain, in which reference TRBV25-1 and TRBJ1-1 provide the parts outside the CDR3, is EADIYQTPRYLVIGTGKKITLECSQTMGHDKMYWYQQDPGMELHLIHYSYGVNSTEKGDLSSESTVSRIRTEHFPLTLESARPSHTSQYLCASRHPGGHTEAFFGQGTRLTVV.

This clonotype was seen just once. V is TRBV7-9 and J is TRBJ2-3; D is uncertain. V lost 5 bases to trimming and J lost 4 bases, with 13 bases between them. There are 14 residues in the CDR3. Per germline, CDR1 SEHNR and CDR2 FQNEAQ (reference sequence). The CDR3 sequence is CASSPPISADTQYF. As DNA, the CDR3 is TGTGCCAGCAGCCCCCCGATCTCGGCAGATACGCAGTATTTT. Using reference TRBV7-9 and TRBJ2-3 for the parts outside the CDR3, the full variable domain is DTGVSQNPRHKITKRGQNVTFRCDPISEHNRLYWYRQTLGQGPEFLTYFQNEAQLEKSRLLSDRFSAERPKGSFSTLEIQRTEQGDSAMYLCASSPPISADTQYFGPGTRLTVL.

With respect to this clonotype: Being one base from a much bigger clone, this may be a read error. This rearrangement joins TRBV3-1 to TRBJ2-4, with D tentatively TRBD2 (6 bases). From germline, CDR1 is LGHDT and CDR2 YNNKEL (reference sequence). The CDR3 loop spans 15 amino acids. Trimming cost V 1 base and J 8 bases, with 15 bases left between them. The CDR3 region has the DNA TGTGCCAGCAGCCAAGGCCCTGCGGGGAGAGACATTCAGTACTTC. Translating gives CASSQGPAGRDIQYF.

The sample holds many counts of this clonotype. The V gene is TRBV7-2, the J gene TRBJ1-2, with D perhaps matching TRBD1 (5 bases). V dropped 3 bases and J dropped 8 bases, with 13 bases sitting between them. The CDR3 contains 13 residues. Germline CDR1 reads SGHTA; CDR2 reads FQGNSA. DNA for the CDR3: TGTGCCAGCAGCTTCACGGACAAGGAGGGCTACACCTTC. It specifies CASSFTDKEGYTF.

CDR3: CASSSMSNRDTQYF. The CDR3, as DNA: TGTGCCAGCAGTTCTATGTCAAACCGGGATACGCAGTATTTT. The gene calls are TRBV12-3 or TRBV12-4 and TRBJ2-3; D is unclear. There are 14 residues in the CDR3. Trimming stripped 4 bases from V and 6 bases from J, with 14 bases between.

This clonotype was counted at least ten times. V usage is TRBV3-1 and J usage is TRBJ2-1, with D possibly matching TRBD2 (6 bases). CDR1 is LGHDT, CDR2 YNNKEL, per germline (reference sequence). Trimming removed 3 bases from V and 7 bases from J, with 16 bases in between. The CDR3 consists of 15 residues. This CDR3 reads CASSHPERARNEQFF. For the CDR3, the DNA is TGTGCCAGCAGCCACCCAGAGCGGGCGCGGAATGAGCAGTTCTTC.

This clonotype was seen many times. The gene calls are TRBV9 and TRBJ1-2; D is uncertain. The CDR3 sequence is 12 residues long. CDR1 SGDLS and CDR2 YYNGEE come from the germline V gene. Trimming cost V 4 bases and J 5 bases, with 9 bases left between them. CDR3 nucleotides: TGTGCCAGCAGCCCAGGAGCATATGGCTACACCTTC. As protein: CASSPGAYGYTF. Complete variable domain (other parts from reference TRBV9 and TRBJ1-2): DSGVTQTPKHLITATGQRVTLRCSPRSGDLSVYWYQQSLDQGLQFLIQYYNGEERAKGNILERFSAQQFPDLHSELNLSSLELGDSALYFCASSPGAYGYTFGSGTRLTVV.

The chain combines TRBV7-8 with TRBJ2-7; D unresolved. This CDR3 contains 15 residues. Trimming stripped 1 base from V and 0 bases from J, with 10 bases between. The germline V gene has CDR1 SGHVS and CDR2 FQNEAQ. The chain's CDR3 is CASSLDDGLSYEQYF. CDR3 nucleotide sequence: TGTGCCAGCAGCTTAGATGACGGTCTCTCCTACGAGCAGTACTTC.

This clonotype was recorded at least ten times. This chain links TRBV4-3 with TRBJ2-3; no reliable D call. This CDR3 spans 16 amino acids. CDR1 LGHNA and CDR2 YSLEER come from the germline V gene. V was pared by 3 bases and J by 0 bases, with 13 bases between. This chain's CDR3 is CASSQSNTPSTDTQYF. CDR3 nucleotides: TGCGCCAGCAGCCAGAGTAATACCCCAAGCACAGATACGCAGTATTTT.

This clonotype was seen at least ten times. Sequence at one end of the junction differs from germline and may be a read error. The V and J genes are TRBV7-8 and TRBJ2-3; TRBD2 agrees at 11 bases. The CDR3 is 18 amino acids. Per germline, CDR1 SGHVS and CDR2 FQNEAQ. CDR3 in DNA: TGTGCCAGCAGTTTAGGTATCCGTAGGACTAGCGGGTCAGATACGCAGTATTTT. Translating it yields CASSLGIRRTSGSDTQYF. Combining the CDR3 with reference TRBV7-8 and TRBJ2-3 gives the whole variable domain GAGVSQSPRYKVAKRGQDVALRCDPISGHVSLFWYQQALGQGPEFLTYFQNEAQLDKSGLPSDRFFAERPEGSVSTLKIQRTQQEDSAVYLCASSLGIRRTSGSDTQYFGPGTRLTVL.

This clonotype has ten or more counts. The chain uses TRBV5-6 and TRBJ1-2, with TRBD1 matching 7 bases. The CDR3 runs to 16 residues. In germline, CDR1 is SGHDT, CDR2 YYEEEE. The J segment lost 7 bases and the V segment lost 4 bases, leaving 16 bases of the junction unmatched. CDR3 nucleotide sequence: TGTGCCAGCAGCACGGGACAGCTAGGTGGTGGCGGTGGCTACACCTTC. Translating gives CASSTGQLGGGGGYTF. Together with reference TRBV5-6 and TRBJ1-2, the CDR3 gives the full variable domain: DAGVTQSPTHLIKTRGQQVTLRCSPKSGHDTVSWYQQALGQGPQFIFQYYEEEERQRGNFPDRFSGHQFPNYSSELNVNALLLGDSALYLCASSTGQLGGGGGYTFGSGTRLTVV.